The 13 T cell receptor beta chains below come from one sample, sequenced in a study of graft-versus-host responses after intestinal transplantation. Sequenced by immunoSEQ multiplex PCR; TCRdb stores in-frame clones only, minus some. The sample yields roughly 97,000 clones, approximately 84% seen once. These receptors' targets are unknown. Sequenced here: unstimulated CD4+ T cells sorted from spleen or lymph node cells, sampled before intestinal transplant. The source is a human donor who received an intestinal transplant.

V usage is TRBV5-4 and J usage is TRBJ2-7; a weak D match, TRBD1 (5 bases). Germline CDR1 SGHNT, CDR2 YYREEE (reference sequence). CDR3 length equals 14 residues. The V end was cut by 0 bases, the J end by 2 bases, with 9 bases between. The CDR3 nucleotides read TGTGCCAGCAGCTTGGGACAGTCACCCTACGAGCAGTACTTC. Protein product: CASSLGQSPYEQYF.

The chain is built from TRBV28 and TRBJ2-3; weak D call: TRBD2 (5 bases). Germline V gene lookup returns CDR1 MDHEN and CDR2 SYDVKM. The CDR3 is 14 residues long. The germline V and J ends were trimmed by 7 bases and 0 bases, with 11 bases remaining between them. The CDR3 nucleotides read TGTGCCAGCATTCGGGGAAGAAGCACAGATACGCAGTATTTT. It encodes CASIRGRSTDTQYF.

V is TRBV5-1 and J is TRBJ2-1; D is possibly TRBD2 (6 bases). This CDR3 has 17 residues. CDR1 SGHRS and CDR2 YFSETQ come from the germline V gene. V lost 0 bases to trimming and J lost 4 bases, with 17 bases between them. The chain's CDR3 is CASSLAILREKYNEQFF. CDR3 coding DNA: TGCGCCAGCAGCTTGGCAATTTTACGGGAGAAATACAATGAGCAGTTCTTC.

The chain joins TRBV28 to TRBJ1-2; 10 bases map to TRBD1. The CDR3 is 14 amino acids. With 7 bases clipped from V and 7 bases from J, the junction kept 9 bases outside the gene matches. Per germline, CDR1 MDHEN and CDR2 SYDVKM. The chain's CDR3 is CASKTRRDRGGYTF. In nucleotides, the CDR3 is TGTGCCAGCAAGACACGCCGGGACAGGGGTGGCTACACCTTC.

J is TRBJ2-5 and V is TRBV29-1; D possibly corresponds to TRBD2 (6 bases). The V gene's germline CDR1 is SQVTM and CDR2 ANQGSEA. This CDR3 contains 14 residues. V lost 6 bases, J lost 0 bases, and 14 bases lay in between. CDR3 in DNA: TGCAGCGTCTCGGGCGGGGCGTACCAAGAGACCCAGTACTTC. Protein: CSVSGGAYQETQYF.

V usage is TRBV29-1 and J usage is TRBJ2-5; 7 bases fit TRBD1. This CDR3 is built from 14 residues. The trim removed 3 bases at V and 2 bases at J, leaving 6 bases unmatched. Germline CDR1 reads SQVTM; CDR2 reads ANQGSEA. The CDR3 sequence: CSVDGGTAQETQYF. CDR3 coding DNA: TGCAGCGTTGATGGTGGGACAGCTCAAGAGACCCAGTACTTC.

V gene TRBV18 combines with J gene TRBJ2-1; TRBD2 might be the D (6 bases). CDR1 KGHSH and CDR2 LQKENI come from the germline V gene. The V end lost 3 bases, the J end lost 3 bases, and 12 bases lay between the germline ends. This CDR3 is built from 15 residues. CDR3 region: CASSPKRAFYNEQFF. Written as DNA, the CDR3 is TGTGCCAGCTCACCCAAGCGGGCCTTCTACAATGAGCAGTTCTTC.

This chain joins TRBV5-1 and TRBJ1-5; 8 nucleotides agree with TRBD1. CDR3 length: 17 amino acids. V lost 3 bases, J lost 7 bases, and 15 bases stayed unmatched. The germline V gene has CDR1 SGHRS and CDR2 YFSETQ. The CDR3 DNA is TGCGCCAGCAGCTCCCTTGTGGTGACAGGGGAGGACCAGCCCCAGCATTTT. Translating gives CASSSLVVTGEDQPQHF.

V usage is TRBV6-1 and J usage is TRBJ1-2; 8 bases match TRBD1. V was clipped by 1 base and J by 4 bases; unmatched bases: 2. This CDR3 is 14 amino acids long. The germline gives CDR1 MNHNS, CDR2 SASEGT. The DNA of the CDR3 is TGTGCCAGCAGTGAAGGGACAGGGATCTATGGCTACACCTTC. Translation: CASSEGTGIYGYTF.

This chain uses TRBV11-2 with TRBJ2-2; D is possibly TRBD2 (5 bases). The germline gives CDR1 SGHAT, CDR2 FQNNGV. The CDR3 consists of 14 residues. V lost 7 bases and J lost 4, with 13 bases in between. CDR3 sequence (DNA): TGTGCCAGCACCTTGCCCCTAGCCACCGGGGAGCTGTTTTTT. It encodes CASTLPLATGELFF.

The rearrangement uses TRBV4-1 and TRBJ1-1, with D perhaps TRBD1 (5 bases). CDR1 and CDR2 from the germline V gene are MGHRA and YSYEKL. V gave up 1 base and J gave up 10 bases, with 10 bases separating them. This CDR3 is built from 12 residues. This chain's CDR3 is CASSQVRGTAFF. The CDR3 bases are TGCGCCAGCAGCCAAGTTAGGGGTACAGCTTTCTTT.

The chain joins TRBV21-1 to TRBJ2-2; whether TRBD1, the table's D call, matches the DNA was not checked. TRBV21-1 is a pseudogene. This CDR3 contains 17 residues. CDR3 in amino acids: CASSLGTPDENTGELFF. CDR3 coding DNA: TGTGCCAGCAGCCTCGGGACACCGGACGAAAACACCGGGGAGCTGTTTTTT.

The chain combines TRBV2 with TRBJ2-3; 11 bases are shared with TRBD2. With 5 bases clipped from V and 2 bases from J, the junction kept 9 bases outside the gene matches. The germline V gene has CDR1 SNHLY and CDR2 FYNNEI. The CDR3 has 17 residues. CDR3 in DNA: TGTGCCAGCAGTTTCCTTCCGGGACTAGCGGTCACAGATACGCAGTATTTT. Its translation: CASSFLPGLAVTDTQYF.